Below, 18 T cell receptor beta chains from the same sample are listed, as sequenced in a study of T cell responses to AZD1222 COVID-19 vaccine. This table comes from immunoSEQ multiplex PCR, and its TCRdb copy is limited to in-frame clones, with some not included. The table has over 110,000 clones, about 91% seen once. The input for sequencing was peripheral blood, taken 28 days after the second AZD1222 dose. The receptors derive from an adult who received the AZD1222 COVID-19 vaccine.

The chain recombines TRBV9 with TRBJ1-6; possibly TRBD1 for D (6 bases). V lost 4 bases, J lost 0 bases, and 20 bases lay in between. There are 19 residues in the CDR3. The germline CDR1 and CDR2 sequences are SGDLS and YYNGEE. The CDR3 reads CASSQEGGTRLSYNSPLHF. The CDR3 DNA is TGTGCCAGCAGCCAAGAGGGGGGGACACGACTCTCCTATAATTCACCCCTCCACTTT.

The V and J genes are TRBV27 and TRBJ2-7; 7 bases line up with TRBD2. V lost 4 bases and J lost 0; bases outside the gene matches: 3. CDR3 length: 14 residues. Germline V gene data show CDR1 as MNHEY and CDR2 as SMNVEV (reference sequence). The DNA of the CDR3 is TGTGCCAGCAGTTGGACGGGGGGCTCCTACGAGCAGTACTTC. This codes for CASSWTGGSYEQYF.

This rearrangement joins TRBV7-7 to TRBJ2-1; TRBD1 aligns across 8 bases. Trimming removed 5 bases from V and 7 bases from J; junction bases left unmatched: 10. Germline CDR1 and CDR2: SSHAT and FNYEAQ (reference sequence). The CDR3 is 15 residues long. The CDR3 loop is CASSPGTGGGNEQFF. DNA of the CDR3: TGTGCCAGCAGCCCCGGGACAGGAGGAGGGAATGAGCAGTTCTTC.

The CDR3 protein is CASSQGGQGIYTEAFF. The CDR3 DNA follows: TGTGCCAGCAGCCAAGGGGGACAGGGGATTTACACTGAAGCTTTCTTT. The chain employs TRBV4-2 and TRBJ1-1; TRBD1 matches 10 bases. Germline V gives CDR1 LGHNA, CDR2 YNFKEQ. Trimming took 1 base from V and 3 from J; bases not matched to a gene: 5. This CDR3 is built from 16 residues.

This clone was counted once. J is TRBJ2-1 and V is TRBV28; 8 nucleotides line up with TRBD2. J lost 5 bases, V lost 3 bases, and 12 bases had no gene match. Germline V CDR1 and CDR2: MDHEN, SYDVKM. The CDR3 runs 17 residues. The CDR3 DNA sequence: TGTGCCAGCAGTTTCCAGCGGGAGAGCCTCTACCACAATGAGCAGTTCTTC. Translating it yields CASSFQRESLYHNEQFF.

CDR3 protein: CAISSPDRMNTEAFF. DNA of the CDR3: TGTGCCATCAGTTCCCCAGACAGGATGAACACTGAAGCTTTCTTT. This chain links TRBV10-3 with TRBJ1-1; D is perhaps TRBD1 (6 bases). Germline CDR1 reads ENHRY; CDR2 reads SYGVKD. V was shortened by 5 bases and J by 0 bases, with 13 bases between the two germline ends. The CDR3 has 15 residues.

V gene TRBV6-2 or TRBV6-3 combines with J gene TRBJ2-1, with 8 bases that match TRBD1. V was pared by 5 bases and J by 7 bases, with 10 bases of the junction left unmatched. The CDR3 length is 15 residues. Germline values: CDR1 MNHEY, CDR2 SVGEGT. The CDR3 DNA follows: TGTGCCAGCAGTAACCCGACAGGGGCCCGTAATGAGCAGTTCTTC. Translated: CASSNPTGARNEQFF.

The chain uses TRBV18 and TRBJ1-1, with TRBD1 matching over 7 bases. V shed 2 bases, J shed 3 bases, and the junction held 3 bases outside the gene matches. The CDR3 runs 14 residues. Per germline, CDR1 KGHSH and CDR2 LQKENI. Here the CDR3 DNA reads TGTGCCAGCTCACCAAAGGGGGCGGACACTGAAGCTTTCTTT. Translation: CASSPKGADTEAFF.

The chain links TRBV7-9 to TRBJ1-1; D not certain. The germline V and J ends were trimmed by 6 bases and 0 bases, with 5 bases remaining between them. This CDR3 spans 12 amino acids. The germline V gene has CDR1 SEHNR and CDR2 FQNEAQ (reference sequence). The CDR3 nucleotides read TGTGCCAGCAGTTTTCTGAACACTGAAGCTTTCTTT. Protein product: CASSFLNTEAFF. Combining the CDR3 with reference TRBV7-9 and TRBJ1-1 gives the whole variable domain DTGVSQNPRHKITKRGQNVTFRCDPISEHNRLYWYRQTLGQGPEFLTYFQNEAQLEKSRLLSDRFSAERPKGSFSTLEIQRTEQGDSAMYLCASSFLNTEAFFGQGTRLTVV.

J is TRBJ1-1 and V is TRBV18; D uncertain. The CDR3 spans 15 residues. V dropped 1 base and J dropped 0 bases, with 9 bases sitting between them. The germline V gene has CDR1 KGHSH and CDR2 LQKENI. The CDR3 region is CASSPREDMNTEAFF. DNA of the CDR3: TGTGCCAGCTCACCACGAGAAGACATGAACACTGAAGCTTTCTTT.

The rearrangement joins TRBV28 to TRBJ1-2, with unresolved D. Trimming removed 3 bases from V and 5 bases from J, with 7 bases in between. The CDR3 covers 12 residues. Germline V gene lookup returns CDR1 MDHEN and CDR2 SYDVKM. The CDR3 protein is CASSLPGYGYTF. The CDR3 nucleotides read TGTGCCAGCAGTTTGCCGGGATATGGCTACACCTTC.

The V and J genes are TRBV5-4 and TRBJ1-1, with D perhaps TRBD1 (5 bases). This CDR3 comprises 15 residues. CDR1 is SGHNT, CDR2 YYREEE, per germline (reference sequence). The germline V and J ends were trimmed by 0 bases and 3 bases, with 12 bases remaining between them. The CDR3 spells CASSLGGMGDTEAFF. As DNA, the CDR3 is TGTGCCAGCAGCTTGGGGGGGATGGGGGACACTGAAGCTTTCTTT.

The chain combines TRBV18 with TRBJ2-6, with D unresolved. There are 16 residues in the CDR3. V gave up 2 bases and J gave up 1 base, with 9 bases separating them. The germline V gene has CDR1 KGHSH and CDR2 LQKENI. The chain's CDR3 is CASSPNVGSGANVLTF. DNA for the CDR3: TGTGCCAGCTCACCAAACGTGGGGTCTGGGGCCAACGTCCTGACTTTC. The full variable domain, its missing parts supplied by reference TRBV18 and TRBJ2-6, is NAGVMQNPRHLVRRRGQEARLRCSPMKGHSHVYWYRQLPEEGLKFMVYLQKENIIDESGMPKERFSAEFPKEGPSILRIQQVVRGDSAAYFCASSPNVGSGANVLTFGAGSRLTVL.

The chain carries TRBV5-4 and TRBJ2-6; 8 nucleotides align to TRBD1. Germline V gene lookup returns CDR1 SGHNT and CDR2 YYREEE (reference sequence). The V segment lost 4 bases and the J segment 12 bases; nucleotides outside the gene matches: 9. This CDR3 is built from 14 residues. In DNA form, the CDR3 reads TGTGCCAGCAGCCCAAGGACAGGGCAGGTCGTCCTGACTTTC. Translating it yields CASSPRTGQVVLTF.

This CDR3 is CASSLGGEREQFF. The CDR3 DNA follows: TGTGCCAGCAGCTTAGGCGGAGAACGTGAGCAGTTCTTC. This sequence joins TRBV7-9 and TRBJ2-1; D call uncertain. CDR1 is SEHNR and CDR2 is FQNEAQ in the germline V gene (reference sequence). Trimming removed 1 base from V and 9 bases from J, with 10 bases in between. The CDR3 has 13 residues.

This clone was seen many times. The CDR3 sequence: CASSGRPIFGTHNTGELFF. The CDR3 nucleotides are TGTGCCAGCAGCGGACGCCCAATTTTTGGGACCCATAACACCGGGGAGCTGTTTTTT. The chain couples TRBV9 to TRBJ2-2; D possibly matches TRBD1 or TRBD2 (5 bases each). Germline V lookup: CDR1 SGDLS, CDR2 YYNGEE. This CDR3 comprises 19 residues. V shed 3 bases and J shed 2 bases, with 23 bases lying between them.

The chain is built from TRBV27 and TRBJ2-2; 9 positions match TRBD2. Germline values: CDR1 MNHEY, CDR2 SMNVEV (reference sequence). The V gene end was trimmed by 6 bases and the J gene end by 5 bases; junction bases not matched to a gene: 10. The CDR3 has 16 residues. This chain's CDR3 is CASSLTSGYRTGELFF. The CDR3 DNA reads TGTGCCAGCAGCCTGACTAGCGGTTACAGGACCGGGGAGCTGTTTTTT.

The chain uses TRBV7-2 and TRBJ1-1; the D is unclear. The CDR3 runs to 13 residues. Germline-derived CDR1 and CDR2 are SGHTA and FQGNSA. V was shortened by 0 bases and J by 6 bases, with 8 bases between the two germline ends. DNA for the CDR3: TGTGCCAGCAGCTTAGCCCTAGTTGCTGAAGCTTTCTTT. Translation: CASSLALVAEAFF.